This entry lists 2 T cell receptor beta chains sequenced from one sample in a study of beta chain features in type 1 diabetes (dated by TCRdb to the late 2010s). Libraries were built with the immunoSEQ multiplex PCR assay. The entire isolated RNA was reverse transcribed using the High Capacity cDNA Reverse Transcription Kit, and thus expressed TCRB transcripts were sequenced. The table was pulled from immuneACCESS by TCRdb, which kept in-frame rearrangements only. Such tables lose some clones; where checked, under half of the loss comes from unresolved V genes, and the rest has no known cause. This sample holds roughly 500,000 clones; 25% to 35% were observed only once. 0.06% to 0.07% of the sample belongs to the ten largest clones. Sequencing was done on a sample of naive CD4+ T cells from blood. The cell subset or site label, as the study defines it: true naive CD4+ T cells. All receptors come from a man between 18 and 29 years old in good health.

The chain is built from TRBV7-6 and TRBJ2-7; D may correspond to TRBD1 or TRBD2 (5 bases each). Looked up from germline, CDR1 is SGHVS and CDR2 is FNYEAQ. Trimming cost V 10 bases and J 7 bases, with 20 bases left between them. The CDR3 runs to 13 residues. For the CDR3, the DNA is TGTGCCATCCGACCCCCCGGGGCGAGAGAGCAGTACTTC. Translation gives CAIRPPGAREQYF.

This clone was seen a few times. The V call is TRBV2, the J call TRBJ2-1, with D perhaps matching TRBD1 (6 bases). V lost 8 bases, J lost 3 bases, and 14 bases lay in between. The CDR3 length is 14 residues. Germline V gene data show CDR1 as SNHLY and CDR2 as FYNNEI. This CDR3 is CASGRQAHYNEQFF. CDR3 bases: TGTGCCAGCGGACGACAGGCCCACTACAATGAGCAGTTCTTC. Based on the CDR3 plus reference TRBV2 and TRBJ2-1, the full variable domain is EPEVTQTPSHQVTQMGQEVILRCVPISNHLYFYWYRQILGQKVEFLVSFYNNEISEKSEIFDDQFSVERPDGSNFTLKIRSTKLEDSAMYFCASGRQAHYNEQFFGPGTRLTVL.